The subject of this entry is one T cell receptor beta chain. The source of the sample is a study of blood T cell repertoires in COVID-19. About the study: Acute and convalescent COVID-19 samples came from the United States, Italy and Spain. PBMCs, B-cell-depleted T cells, or T cells provided the cDNA or gDNA that made up the material.

Per the study methods: Estimation of nucleated cell counts relied on the amplification of reference gene primers. The table came from immunoSEQ multiplex PCR; TCRdb's copy has only in-frame clones and leaves some out. From that table come the V and J calls and clone size; the DNA was used to work out D and trimming. This table holds under 300,000 clones, 70% to 90% found once. What was sequenced was peripheral blood. The TCR originated in a woman in her sixties or seventies with active or convalescent COVID-19.

CDR3 loop: CASSLHGRGSQPQHF. The CDR3, as DNA: TGTGCCAGCAGTTTACACGGCCGCGGGAGTCAGCCCCAGCATTTT. The chain couples TRBV11-2 to TRBJ1-5, with D unclear. The CDR3 is 15 amino acids. V was clipped by 6 bases and J by 6 bases, with 18 bases between them. The germline gives CDR1 SGHAT, CDR2 FQNNGV.